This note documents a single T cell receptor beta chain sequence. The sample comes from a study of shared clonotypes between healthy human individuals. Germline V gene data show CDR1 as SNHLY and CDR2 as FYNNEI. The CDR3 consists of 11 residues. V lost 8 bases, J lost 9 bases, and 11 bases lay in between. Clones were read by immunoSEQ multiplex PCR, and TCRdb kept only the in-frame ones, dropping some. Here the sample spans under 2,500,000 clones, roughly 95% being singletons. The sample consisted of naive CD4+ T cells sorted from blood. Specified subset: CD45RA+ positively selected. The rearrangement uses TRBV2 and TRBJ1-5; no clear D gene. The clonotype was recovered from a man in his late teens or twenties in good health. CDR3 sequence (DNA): TGTGCCAGCGCCATTGTGGGGCCCCAGCATTTT. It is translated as CASAIVGPQHF.